The clone carrying this TCR beta chain was observed many times. Its cognate antigen is unknown. This record belongs to a study of tumor-infiltrating lymphocytes in primary liver carcinoma. The germline gives CDR1 PRHDT, CDR2 FYEKMQ (reference sequence). Between the trimmed V and J ends, which lost 4 bases and 9 bases, there was a span of 17 bases. This CDR3 is built from 14 residues. The study co-extracted DNA and RNA from 20-30 mg of unsorted bulk tissue. Every tumor yielded five separate sampled regions. Researchers generated TCR beta cDNA from 500 to 600 ng of total RNA, relying on a constant-region primer. ARM-PCR, slightly modified, supplied the TCR beta libraries through three nested multiplex PCR rounds. Primers for the first two PCR rounds were TRBV1-TRBV30 forward primers and a C-beta reverse primer (approximately 10 cycles per round). TCRdb ran MiXCR on the multiplex PCR reads and lists one entry per CDR3 protein. Here the sample spans some 51,000 distinct CDR3 sequences, about 80% being singletons.

Study-wide results and limits: Presence in all five tumor regions was observed for only about 7.5-25% of top clones.

The sequencing sample was made of liver tumor tissue from sampling region 3. Subset indicated: tumor region T3, left-lateral pole. The clonotype originates from a man aged 35 to 55 with primary liver carcinoma and hepatitis B virus infection. The V call is TRBV13, the J call TRBJ2-3; tentatively, D is TRBD2 (6 bases). CDR3 sequence (DNA): TGTGCCAGCAGCTCCCTCCGGGGCGGGAAAACGCAGTATTTT. Translation gives CASSSLRGGKTQYF.